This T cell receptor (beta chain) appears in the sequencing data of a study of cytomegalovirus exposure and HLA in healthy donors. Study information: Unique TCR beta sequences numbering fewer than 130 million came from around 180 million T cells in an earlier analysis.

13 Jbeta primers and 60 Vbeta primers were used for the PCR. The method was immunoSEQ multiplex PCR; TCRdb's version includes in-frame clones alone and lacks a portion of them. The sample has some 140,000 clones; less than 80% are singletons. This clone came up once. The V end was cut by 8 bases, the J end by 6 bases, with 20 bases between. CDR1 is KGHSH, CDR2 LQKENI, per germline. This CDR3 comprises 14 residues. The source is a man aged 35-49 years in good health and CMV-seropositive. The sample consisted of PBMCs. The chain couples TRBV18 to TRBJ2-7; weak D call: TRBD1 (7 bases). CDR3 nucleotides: TGTGCCAGCCGGGGGACAGAGGTGTTTCCCGAGCAGTACTTC. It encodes CASRGTEVFPEQYF.